The 8 T cell receptor beta chains given below trace back to one sample, sequenced in a study of blood T cell repertoires in COVID-19. TCRdb's table, derived via immunoSEQ multiplex PCR, lists solely in-frame clones and lacks some. This table has 250,000 to 350,000 clones, roughly 86% appearing once. Sequences were obtained from PBMCs or T cells enriched from blood (not recorded which). These receptor sequences come from a woman aged 50 to 60 who had been exposed to COVID-19.

This clone was seen only once. V gene TRBV5-8 combines with J gene TRBJ2-1; the D gene is possibly TRBD1 (7 bases). Germline CDR1 is SGHTS and CDR2 is YDEGEE. The CDR3 is 14 amino acids. Trimming took 5 bases from V and 2 from J, leaving 11 bases between them. The CDR3 DNA reads TGTGCCAGCAGGCGGGGACAGACCTACAATGAGCAGTTCTTC. Its protein product is CASRRGQTYNEQFF.

This clone was detected a few times. The chain combines TRBV27 with TRBJ1-5; D gene ambiguous. The V gene's germline CDR1 is MNHEY and CDR2 SMNVEV (reference sequence). The CDR3 loop spans 13 amino acids. Trimming pared 3 bases from V and 2 bases from J, leaving 5 bases between. The CDR3 protein is CASSFVGNQPQHF. CDR3 coding DNA: TGTGCCAGCAGTTTCGTAGGCAATCAGCCCCAGCATTTT.

The chain uses TRBV28 and TRBJ1-2, with D uncertain. The germline V and J ends were trimmed by 4 bases and 3 bases, with 15 bases remaining between them. Per the germline V gene, CDR1 is MDHEN and CDR2 is SYDVKM. This CDR3 has 15 amino acids. The CDR3 loop is CASSSPDGTHYGYTF. CDR3 in DNA: TGTGCCAGCAGTTCCCCCGATGGCACGCACTATGGCTACACCTTC.

The chain combines TRBV19 with TRBJ1-2; TRBD1 agrees at 9 bases. V gave up 4 bases and J gave up 1 base; unmatched junction bases: 4. Germline values: CDR1 LNHDA, CDR2 SQIVND (reference sequence). There are 15 residues in the CDR3. In nucleotides, the CDR3 is TGTGCCAGTAGTACGGGACAGGGTGTTAACTATGGCTACACCTTC. It yields the protein CASSTGQGVNYGYTF.

The chain employs TRBV10-3 and TRBJ2-3, with a tentative D call TRBD2 (6 bases). CDR1 and CDR2 from the germline V gene are ENHRY and SYGVKD. The V end was cut by 5 bases, the J end by 6 bases, with 9 bases between. The CDR3 runs 12 residues. The CDR3 nucleotides read TGTGCCATCAGTACCCGGGGGGATACGCAGTATTTT. The encoded protein is CAISTRGDTQYF.

V usage is TRBV11-2 and J usage is TRBJ2-7; 7 nucleotides match TRBD1. This CDR3 has 15 residues. Germline V gives CDR1 SGHAT, CDR2 FQNNGV. The J segment lost 4 bases and the V segment lost 1 base, leaving 7 bases of the junction unmatched. In DNA form, the CDR3 reads TGTGCCAGCAGCTTAGTGATAGGGGGCGGGTACGAGCAGTACTTC. Translation: CASSLVIGGGYEQYF. Together with reference TRBV11-2 and TRBJ2-7, the CDR3 gives the full variable domain: EAGVAQSPRYKIIEKRQSVAFWCNPISGHATLYWYQQILGQGPKLLIQFQNNGVVDDSQLPKDRFSAERLKGVDSTLKIQPAKLEDSAVYLCASSLVIGGGYEQYFGPGTRLTVT.

The genes are TRBV4-1 and TRBJ2-7; 7 positions agree with TRBD2. Germline V gives CDR1 MGHRA, CDR2 YSYEKL. CDR3 length: 17 amino acids. The junction had 12 bases not matched to a gene; V was cut back by 1 base and J by 3 bases. The CDR3 loop is CASSQAGLVGGNYEQYF. The CDR3, as DNA: TGCGCCAGCAGCCAAGCCGGACTAGTGGGGGGTAACTACGAGCAGTACTTC.

The rearrangement uses TRBV7-8 and TRBJ1-1; 7 bases line up with TRBD1. CDR3 length: 14 amino acids. Germline CDR1 and CDR2: SGHVS and FQNEAQ. The V gene end was trimmed by 5 bases and the J gene end by 4 bases; junction bases not matched to a gene: 7. The CDR3 region is CASSMGDSFTEAFF. CDR3 bases: TGTGCCAGCAGCATGGGGGACAGCTTCACTGAAGCTTTCTTT.